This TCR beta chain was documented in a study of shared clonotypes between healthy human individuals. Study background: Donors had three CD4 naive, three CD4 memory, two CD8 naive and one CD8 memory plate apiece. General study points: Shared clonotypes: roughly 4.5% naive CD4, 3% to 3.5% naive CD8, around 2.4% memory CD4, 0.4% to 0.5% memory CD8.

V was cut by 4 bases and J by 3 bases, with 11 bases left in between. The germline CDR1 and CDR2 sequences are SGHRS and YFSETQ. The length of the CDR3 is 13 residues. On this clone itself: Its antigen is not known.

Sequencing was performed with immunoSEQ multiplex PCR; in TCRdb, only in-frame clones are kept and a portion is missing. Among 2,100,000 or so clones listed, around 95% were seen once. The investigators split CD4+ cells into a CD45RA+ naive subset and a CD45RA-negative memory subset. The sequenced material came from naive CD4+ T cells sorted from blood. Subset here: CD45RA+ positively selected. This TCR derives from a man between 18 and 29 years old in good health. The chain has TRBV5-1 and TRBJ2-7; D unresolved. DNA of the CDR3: TGCGCCAGCAGCCCGGCTTGGGACTACGAGCAGTACTTC. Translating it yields CASSPAWDYEQYF. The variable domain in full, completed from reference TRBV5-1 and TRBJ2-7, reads KAGVTQTPRYLIKTRGQQVTLSCSPISGHRSVSWYQQTPGQGLQFLFEYFSETQRNKGNFPGRFSGRQFSNSRSEMNVSTLELGDSALYLCASSPAWDYEQYFGPGTRLTVT.